These T cell receptor beta chains were read from a single sample in a study of blood T cell repertoires in COVID-19. The method was immunoSEQ multiplex PCR; TCRdb's version includes in-frame clones alone and lacks a portion of them. The table shows 250,000 to 400,000 clones, with roughly 88% occurring only once. Material for sequencing was peripheral blood. These receptors were collected from a woman aged 30 to 39 with COVID-19, enrolled during active disease. Both conserved end residues are part of each CDR3. The D gene is left open where the match is weak. Size tells how often a clone was seen (once, few, many) or the class of an expanded clone, and some rows leave it out.

v_gene,abundance,j_gene,d_gene,CDR3aa,CDR3nt
TRBV7-9,.,TRBJ2-1,.,CASSLRGELDNEQFF,TGTGCCAGCAGCTTACGGGGAGAGTTAGACAATGAGCAGTTCTTC
TRBV7-9,few,TRBJ2-5,TRBD1,CASSSRGPETQYF,TGTGCCAGCAGCTCCAGGGGGCCGGAGACCCAGTACTTC
TRBV7-9,.,TRBJ1-2,TRBD1,CASSYGQGAQGYTF,TGTGCCAGCAGCTACGGACAGGGGGCCCAAGGCTACACCTTC
TRBV12-3/TRBV12-4,.,TRBJ1-6,.,CASQGYYNSPLHF,TGTGCCAGTCAGGGATACTATAATTCACCCCTCCACTTT
TRBV9,.,TRBJ2-7,TRBD2,CASGEGTNEQYF,TGTGCCAGTGGGGAGGGGACCAACGAGCAGTACTTC
TRBV4-3,many,TRBJ2-7,TRBD1,CASSHAGQGNRYEQYF,TGCGCCAGCAGCCATGCCGGACAGGGGAACAGGTACGAGCAGTACTTC
TRBV13,.,TRBJ2-3,TRBD2,CASSLRLATDTQYF,TGTGCCAGCAGCTTACGACTAGCCACAGATACGCAGTATTTT
TRBV6-5,.,TRBJ2-7,.,CASSTVLSSYEQYF,TGTGCCAGCAGTACAGTTCTTAGCTCCTACGAGCAGTACTTC
TRBV25-1,.,TRBJ1-2,.,CASSNGQHYGYTF,TGTGCCAGCAGTAACGGACAGCACTATGGCTACACCTTC
TRBV3-1/TRBV3-2,few,TRBJ1-2,.,CASSQGGGIGYGYTF,TGTGCCAGCAGCCAAGGAGGAGGGATTGGTTATGGCTACACCTTC
TRBV7-2,.,TRBJ1-2,.,CASSLDSGANYGYTF,TGTGCCAGCAGCTTGGACAGTGGAGCTAACTATGGCTACACCTTC
TRBV29-1,once,TRBJ1-2,.,CSVGAKGRDYGYTF,TGCAGCGTTGGTGCAAAAGGGCGGGACTATGGCTACACCTTC
TRBV5-1,.,TRBJ2-7,TRBD1,CASSLNRGSPYEQYF,TGCGCCAGCAGCTTAAACAGGGGATCGCCCTACGAGCAGTACTTC
TRBV28,.,TRBJ1-6,TRBD1,CASSLTGAQSPLHF,TGTGCCAGCAGTTTAACAGGGGCCCAATCACCCCTCCACTTT
TRBV11-2,.,TRBJ1-4,.,CASSLVNGPNEKLFF,TGTGCCAGCAGCTTAGTGAATGGGCCGAATGAAAAACTGTTTTTT
TRBV19,.,TRBJ2-5,TRBD1,CASSQGAQETQYF,TGTGCCAGTAGTCAGGGGGCCCAAGAGACCCAGTACTTC
TRBV14,.,TRBJ2-2,TRBD1,CASSARTGPGELFF,TGTGCCAGCAGCGCTCGGACAGGTCCCGGGGAGCTGTTTTTT
TRBV7-8,.,TRBJ1-5,TRBD1,CASSPDRVDQPQHF,TGTGCCAGCAGCCCAGACAGGGTGGATCAGCCCCAGCATTTT
TRBV5-4,.,TRBJ2-1,TRBD1,CASSLQGVDPGEQFF,TGTGCCAGCAGTCTACAGGGGGTTGACCCCGGTGAGCAGTTCTTC
TRBV19,few,TRBJ1-1,.,CASRLQADTEAFF,TGTGCCAGTAGATTACAGGCGGACACTGAAGCTTTCTTT
TRBV19,once,TRBJ2-1,.,CASKGNTGNYNEQFF,TGTGCCAGTAAAGGAAACACAGGGAACTACAATGAGCAGTTCTTC
TRBV11-1,.,TRBJ2-3,.,CASTNTGPSGDTQYF,TGTGCCAGCACCAATACAGGGCCTTCTGGAGATACGCAGTATTTT
TRBV24-1,.,TRBJ2-3,.,CATSRQDNTDTQYF,TGTGCCACCAGCAGACAGGACAACACAGATACGCAGTATTTT
TRBV4-3,.,TRBJ2-7,TRBD1,CASSQDRGHSYEQYF,TGCGCCAGCAGCCAAGACAGGGGGCACTCCTACGAGCAGTACTTC
TRBV5-1,.,TRBJ2-5,.,CASSLYLEETQYF,TGCGCCAGCAGCCTTTACTTAGAAGAGACCCAGTACTTC
TRBV27,once,TRBJ1-5,.,CASSSSAGSNQPQHF,TGTGCCAGCAGTTCCTCGGCAGGGAGCAATCAGCCCCAGCATTTT
TRBV12-3/TRBV12-4,.,TRBJ2-7,TRBD2,CASSVAGVDEQYF,TGTGCCAGCAGCGTAGCGGGGGTGGACGAGCAGTACTTC
TRBV6-5,.,TRBJ2-7,.,CASSYMWGSGYEQYF,TGTGCCAGCAGTTACATGTGGGGCTCCGGCTACGAGCAGTACTTC
TRBV7-2,.,TRBJ1-1,.,CASSLGQNTEAFF,TGTGCCAGCAGCCTGGGACAGAACACTGAAGCTTTCTTT
TRBV27,once,TRBJ1-2,.,CASSLSRSNYGYTF,TGTGCCAGCAGTTTATCGCGGTCTAACTATGGCTACACCTTC
TRBV7-9,.,TRBJ1-5,.,CASSLGTDQPQHF,TGTGCCAGCAGCTTAGGGACAGATCAGCCCCAGCATTTT
TRBV7-2,few,TRBJ1-2,TRBD1,CASSQGQTMAGYTF,TGTGCCAGCAGCCAGGGACAGACGATGGCCGGCTACACCTTC
TRBV18,.,TRBJ1-6,TRBD1,CASSQPGTAHSPLHF,TGTGCCAGCTCACAGCCCGGGACAGCCCATTCACCCCTCCACTTT
TRBV7-9,.,TRBJ2-2,.,CASSLGRPNTGELFF,TGTGCCAGCAGCTTAGGCAGGCCGAACACCGGGGAGCTGTTTTTT
TRBV2,once,TRBJ1-2,TRBD1,CASRAAFRDRVLDGYTF,TGTGCCAGCAGAGCAGCGTTCCGGGACAGGGTGTTGGATGGCTACACCTTC
TRBV5-1,.,TRBJ2-1,TRBD2,CASSPTSGGSSYNEQFF,TGCGCCAGCAGCCCGACTAGCGGGGGGAGCTCCTACAATGAGCAGTTCTTC
TRBV6-5,.,TRBJ2-1,TRBD2,CASSYGLAGNNEQFF,TGTGCCAGCAGTTACGGGCTAGCGGGGAACAATGAGCAGTTCTTC
TRBV5-1,few,TRBJ1-3,.,CASSSLGGSGNTIYF,TGCGCCAGCAGCTCGTTAGGGGGCTCTGGAAACACCATATATTTT
TRBV19,.,TRBJ1-2,TRBD1,CASSITGDYGYTF,TGTGCCAGTAGTATAACAGGGGACTATGGCTACACCTTC
TRBV12-3/TRBV12-4,.,TRBJ2-1,.,CASSFSNEQFF,TGTGCCAGCAGTTTTAGTAATGAGCAGTTCTTC
TRBV19,.,TRBJ2-7,.,CASSGQGSYEQYF,TGTGCCAGTAGTGGCCAGGGGTCCTACGAGCAGTACTTC
TRBV2,.,TRBJ1-5,.,CASSGEGDQPQHF,TGTGCCAGCAGTGGAGAGGGTGACCAGCCCCAGCATTTT